The 6 T cell receptor beta chains below come from one sample, sequenced in a study of T cell responses to AZD1222 COVID-19 vaccine. The protocol was immunoSEQ multiplex PCR, while the TCRdb copy is restricted to in-frame clones and leaves out a portion. The sample lists about 94,000 clones, approximately 88% occurring once. Here the sequenced sample was peripheral blood, taken 28 days after the second AZD1222 dose. The source of these receptors is an adult who received the AZD1222 COVID-19 vaccine.

The chain is built from TRBV6-5 and TRBJ2-7; TRBD2 matches 10 bases. There are 16 residues in the CDR3. Trimming cost V 2 bases and J 4 bases; bases outside gene matches: 8. Germline CDR1 is MNHEY and CDR2 is SVGAGI. CDR3 sequence: CASSYRGTSVMYEQYF. The CDR3 region has the DNA TGTGCCAGCAGTTACCGGGGGACTAGCGTCATGTACGAGCAGTACTTC.

The rearrangement joins TRBV5-4 to TRBJ2-3, with D perhaps TRBD2 (7 bases). Trimming took 3 bases from V and 4 from J, leaving 12 bases between them. The CDR3 runs to 14 residues. The germline V gene has CDR1 SGHNT and CDR2 YYREEE (reference sequence). The CDR3 sequence is CASSSGGLADTQYF. The CDR3 DNA is TGTGCCAGCAGCTCCGGGGGGCTCGCAGATACGCAGTATTTT.

The genes are TRBV29-1 and TRBJ2-7; tentative D call: TRBD2 (5 bases). Trimming pared 1 base from V and 4 bases from J, leaving 5 bases between. Germline V lookup: CDR1 SQVTM, CDR2 ANQGSEA. The CDR3 spans 11 residues. The CDR3 sequence: CSVEAGYEQYF. CDR3 in DNA: TGCAGCGTTGAAGCGGGATACGAGCAGTACTTC.

The rearrangement joins TRBV7-9 to TRBJ1-3; weak D call: TRBD1 (6 bases). Germline lookup yields CDR1 SEHNR and CDR2 FQNEAQ (reference sequence). The ends were cut back, 2 bases at V and 8 bases at J, with 13 bases in the middle. This CDR3 has 14 amino acids. The CDR3 reads CASSLSGGAYTIYF. For the CDR3, the DNA is TGTGCCAGCAGCTTATCTGGGGGCGCGTACACCATATATTTT.

The V gene is TRBV7-2, the J gene TRBJ2-2; a weak D match, TRBD1 (6 bases). The CDR3 runs 16 residues. Germline CDR1 SGHTA, CDR2 FQGNSA. Trimming pared 1 base from V and 4 bases from J, leaving 13 bases between. In DNA, the CDR3 is TGTGCCAGCAGCTTAGGGGACATACTTTTCACCGGGGAGCTGTTTTTT. This encodes CASSLGDILFTGELFF.

The genes are TRBV13 and TRBJ2-1, with D possibly being TRBD1 (5 bases). This CDR3 spans 14 amino acids. From germline, CDR1 is PRHDT and CDR2 FYEKMQ (reference sequence). The V gene lost 10 bases and the J gene lost 0 bases, with 13 bases spanning the gap. The CDR3 bases are TGTGCCACTGACAGTCGTAGCTCCTACAATGAGCAGTTCTTC. This codes for CATDSRSSYNEQFF.